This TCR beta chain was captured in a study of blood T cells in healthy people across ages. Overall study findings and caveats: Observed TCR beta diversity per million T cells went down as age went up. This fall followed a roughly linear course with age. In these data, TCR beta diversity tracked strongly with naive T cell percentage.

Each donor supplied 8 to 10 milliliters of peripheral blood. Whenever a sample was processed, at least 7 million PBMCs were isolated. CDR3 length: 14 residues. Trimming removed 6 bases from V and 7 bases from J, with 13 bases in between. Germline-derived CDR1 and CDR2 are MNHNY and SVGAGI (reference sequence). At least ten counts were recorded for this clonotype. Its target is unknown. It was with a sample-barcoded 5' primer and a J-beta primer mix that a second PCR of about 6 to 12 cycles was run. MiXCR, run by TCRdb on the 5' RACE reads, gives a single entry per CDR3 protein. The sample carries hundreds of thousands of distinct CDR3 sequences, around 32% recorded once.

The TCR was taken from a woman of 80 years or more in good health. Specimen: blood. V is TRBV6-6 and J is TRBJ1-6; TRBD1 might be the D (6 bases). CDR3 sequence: CASSPPGVNSPLHF. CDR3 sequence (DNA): TGTGCCAGCAGCCCACCAGGGGTGAATTCACCCCTCCACTTT.